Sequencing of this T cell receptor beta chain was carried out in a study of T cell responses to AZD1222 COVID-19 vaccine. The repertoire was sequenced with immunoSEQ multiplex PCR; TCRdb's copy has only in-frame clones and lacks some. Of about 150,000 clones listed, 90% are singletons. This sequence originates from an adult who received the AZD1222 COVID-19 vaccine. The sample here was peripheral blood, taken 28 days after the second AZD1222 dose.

Here the CDR3 reads CASSPRLAGASTDTQYF. The CDR3 nucleotides read TGTGCCAGCAGCCCTCGGCTAGCGGGGGCGAGCACAGATACGCAGTATTTT. The chain has TRBV7-2 and TRBJ2-3; 10 bases align to TRBD2. The J segment lost 0 bases and the V segment lost 5 bases, leaving 8 bases of the junction unmatched. The germline CDR1 and CDR2 sequences are SGHTA and FQGNSA. This CDR3 has 17 residues.